The 26 T cell receptor beta chains below all came from one sample that was sequenced in a study of Graves' ophthalmopathy and Graves' hyperthyroidism. RNA transcripts served as template for amplifying TCR beta CDR3 sequences. In the first round, RT-PCR was carried out with HTBI primers, and a multiplex PCR formed the second round. TCRdb re-analysed the multiplex PCR reads in MiXCR, keeping a single row per CDR3 protein. The sample yields about 620,000 distinct CDR3 sequences, about a fifth seen once. Sequenced sample: peripheral blood. The receptors originated from a woman between 18 and 29 years old with stable Graves' hyperthyroidism. Some clones in this sample may be carry-over from other donors' samples.

This clonotype was found many times. The gene calls are TRBV20-1 and TRBJ2-2, with no clear D. The CDR3 consists of 12 residues. V was shortened by 6 bases and J by 4 bases, with 9 bases between the two germline ends. Germline-derived CDR1 and CDR2 are DFQATT and SNEGSKA (reference sequence). Written as DNA, the CDR3 is TGCAGTGCCGGAAAAGGCACCGGGGAGCTGTTTTTT. Amino acid sequence: CSAGKGTGELFF.

This clonotype appeared a few times. The rearrangement joins TRBV7-2 to TRBJ2-5; 11 bases agree with TRBD2. This CDR3 contains 16 residues. Unmatched junction bases numbered 1, after V lost 0 bases and J lost 1 base. Germline V gene lookup returns CDR1 SGHTA and CDR2 FQGNSA. The CDR3 DNA reads TGTGCCAGCAGCTTAGCTAGCGGGGGGGCCCAAGAGACCCAGTACTTC. Translation gives CASSLASGGAQETQYF.

This clonotype was detected a few times. Just one base apart from a much larger clone, this may be a read error. V and J are TRBV13 and TRBJ1-2; D possibly corresponds to TRBD1 (5 bases). The CDR3 is made up of 13 amino acids. The V end was cut by 4 bases, the J end by 6 bases, with 12 bases between. The germline gives CDR1 PRHDT, CDR2 FYEKMQ (reference sequence). The CDR3 DNA is TGTGCCAGCAGCTCCCGGGGGAGGCATGGCTACACCTTC. Encoded protein: CASSSRGRHGYTF.

This clonotype was seen repeatedly, ten times or more. This sequence joins TRBV11-1 and TRBJ1-1; D not resolved. CDR3 length equals 18 residues. V was pared by 6 bases and J by 0 bases, with 23 bases between. CDR1 is SGHAT and CDR2 is FQDESV in the germline V gene (reference sequence). The CDR3 loop is CASRPQLGRTEMNTEAFF. The DNA for the CDR3 is TGTGCCAGCAGGCCCCAATTGGGCCGGACCGAAATGAACACTGAAGCTTTCTTT.

V is TRBV20-1 and J is TRBJ2-7, with TRBD2 as a possible D gene (6 bases). The CDR3 is 14 residues long. The germline CDR1 and CDR2 sequences are DFQATT and SNEGSKA (reference sequence). Trimming stripped 6 bases from V and 0 bases from J, with 15 bases between. The DNA for the CDR3 is TGCAGTGCCCGTGGCGGGGCTAACTCCTACGAGCAGTACTTC. Translating it yields CSARGGANSYEQYF.

This sequence joins TRBV19 and TRBJ2-7; 10 nucleotides line up with TRBD2. The CDR3 spans 15 residues. The V and J ends lost 10 bases and 0 bases, in that order; junction bases with no gene match: 9. Germline CDR1 LNHDA, CDR2 SQIVND (reference sequence). CDR3 sequence reads: CATRPLAGSSYEQYF. Written as DNA, the CDR3 is TGTGCCACCCGCCCACTAGCGGGGAGCTCCTACGAGCAGTACTTC.

This clonotype was seen repeatedly, ten times or more. The CDR3 DNA follows: TGTGCCAGCAGTCGCGGGGGGACCCTTACCGGGGAGCTGTTTTTT. Translating it yields CASSRGGTLTGELFF. The J gene is TRBJ2-2, the V gene TRBV12-3 or TRBV12-4; 8 bases are shared with TRBD2. This CDR3 is 15 amino acids long. Trimming cost V 5 bases and J 5 bases; bases outside gene matches: 7.

This clonotype was observed at least ten times. The V call is TRBV15, the J call TRBJ1-1, with no clear D. With 5 bases removed from V and 10 bases from J, the gap between germline ends came to 17 bases. The CDR3 extends over 13 amino acids. Per the germline V gene, CDR1 is LNHNV and CDR2 is YYDKDF (reference sequence). The CDR3 here is CATSLRAEGRAFF. The CDR3, as DNA: TGTGCCACCAGCCTAAGGGCGGAAGGGCGAGCTTTCTTT. Filled out from reference TRBV15 and TRBJ1-1, the complete variable domain reads DAMVIQNPRYQVTQFGKPVTLSCSQTLNHNVMYWYQQKSSQAPKLLFHYYDKDFNNEADTPDNFQSRRPNTSFCFLDIRSPGLGDTAMYLCATSLRAEGRAFFGQGTRLTVV.

This clonotype was detected many times. Sequence at one end of the junction differs from germline and may be a read error. V and J are TRBV12-3 or TRBV12-4 and TRBJ1-1; 7 nucleotides line up with TRBD1. This CDR3 has 15 amino acids. CDR3 residues: CASRWAGGLNTEASF. The CDR3 coding sequence is TGTGCCAGCAGATGGGCAGGGGGATTGAACACTGAAGCTTCCTTT.

This clonotype appeared many times. CDR3 coding DNA: TGTGCCAGCAGCACAGGGGGAGAGACCCAGTACTTC. Translation: CASSTGGETQYF. The chain employs TRBV11-1 and TRBJ2-5; 8 bases are a match to TRBD1. Unmatched junction bases numbered 0, after V lost 5 bases and J lost 4 bases. The CDR3 consists of 12 residues. Germline CDR1 and CDR2: SGHAT and FQDESV (reference sequence). Together with reference TRBV11-1 and TRBJ2-5, the CDR3 gives the full variable domain: EAEVAQSPRYKITEKSQAVAFWCDPISGHATLYWYRQILGQGPELLVQFQDESVVDDSQLPKDRFSAERLKGVDSTLKIQPAELGDSAMYLCASSTGGETQYFGPGTRLLVL.

The J gene is TRBJ1-1, the V gene TRBV4-1, with 8 bases matching TRBD1. The germline V gene encodes CDR1 MGHRA and CDR2 YSYEKL. V trimming: 1 base; J trimming: 2 bases; junction bases outside the gene matches: 9. This CDR3 comprises 17 residues. The CDR3 DNA follows: TGCGCCAGCAGCCAAGTTGAAGGGACAGGCATTAACACTGAAGCTTTCTTT. This gives the protein CASSQVEGTGINTEAFF.

This clonotype showed up many times. J is TRBJ1-6 and V is TRBV6-2 or TRBV6-3; D ambiguous. V was clipped by 4 bases and J by 2 bases, with 12 bases between them. The CDR3 has 16 amino acids. Germline V gene sequence: CDR1 MNHEY, CDR2 SVGEGT. The CDR3 region has the DNA TGTGCCAGCAGTTCGAAATCGACGGCCTATAATTCACCCCTCCACTTT. Its protein is CASSSKSTAYNSPLHF.

This clonotype was recorded many times. The chain couples TRBV7-2 to TRBJ2-7; D may be TRBD1 (5 bases). Looked up from germline, CDR1 is SGHTA and CDR2 is FQGNSA. The ends were cut back, 1 base at V and 2 bases at J, with 9 bases in the middle. This CDR3 has 14 residues. The chain's CDR3 is CASSLGTNTYEQYF. Here the CDR3 DNA reads TGTGCCAGCAGCTTAGGGACAAACACCTACGAGCAGTACTTC.

This clonotype was recorded many times. The chain carries TRBV6-1 and TRBJ1-1, with TRBD1 as a possible D gene (5 bases). V gave up 7 bases and J gave up 4 bases, with 10 bases separating them. The CDR3 runs to 12 residues. Germline V gene sequence: CDR1 MNHNS, CDR2 SASEGT. The CDR3 nucleotides are TGTGCCAGCACGATGGGGGGCACTGAAGCTTTCTTT. It translates to CASTMGGTEAFF.

In its sample, this clonotype was seen many times. The chain is built from TRBV6-1 and TRBJ1-1; TRBD1 might be the D (6 bases). The V end lost 3 bases, the J end lost 7 bases, and 12 bases lay between the germline ends. Germline CDR1 and CDR2: MNHNS and SASEGT. CDR3 length: 13 residues. CDR3 sequence (DNA): TGTGCCAGCAGTGATAGGGGGAGGAGTGAAGCTTTCTTT. Protein product: CASSDRGRSEAFF.

This clonotype was detected a few times. The chain links TRBV12-3 or TRBV12-4 to TRBJ2-2; TRBD2 aligns across 7 bases. The J segment lost 0 bases and the V segment lost 4 bases, leaving 14 bases of the junction unmatched. The CDR3 sequence is 19 residues long. CDR3 protein: CASSWFGTNGPANTGELFF. Here the CDR3 DNA reads TGTGCCAGCAGTTGGTTCGGGACTAACGGCCCCGCGAACACCGGGGAGCTGTTTTTT.

In this sample, this clonotype turned up many times. V gene TRBV6-1 combines with J gene TRBJ1-5; D is unclear. Germline V CDR1 and CDR2: MNHNS, SASEGT. The CDR3 runs 15 residues. Trimming cost V 3 bases and J 0 bases, with 9 bases left between them. CDR3 residues: CASSDLAGSNQPQHF. In DNA, the CDR3 is TGTGCCAGCAGTGACCTCGCGGGTAGCAATCAGCCCCAGCATTTT.

This chain joins TRBV12-3 or TRBV12-4 and TRBJ1-1, with D possibly TRBD1 on 5 matching bases. This CDR3 region has 15 residues. Trimming cost V 3 bases and J 0 bases, with 11 bases left between them. The CDR3 DNA reads TGTGCCAGCAGTTTCAGACAGACCATGAACACTGAAGCTTTCTTT. Encoded protein: CASSFRQTMNTEAFF.

The rearrangement joins TRBV20-1 to TRBJ2-7; a weak D match, TRBD1 (6 bases). The CDR3 runs to 13 residues. V was cut by 4 bases and J by 5 bases, with 15 bases left in between. Germline V CDR1 and CDR2: DFQATT, SNEGSKA (reference sequence). DNA for the CDR3: TGCAGTGCTACCGCAGGGGTCCGCGACGAGCAGTACTTC. Protein sequence: CSATAGVRDEQYF.

This clonotype was seen repeatedly, ten times or more. V is TRBV12-3 or TRBV12-4 and J is TRBJ2-7; perhaps TRBD1 as D (6 bases). Trimming took off 6 bases at V and 5 bases at J, with 14 bases between the two ends. The CDR3 sequence is 13 residues long. The chain's CDR3 is CASRRSEGDEQYF. Written as DNA, the CDR3 is TGTGCCAGCAGACGTAGCGAGGGGGACGAGCAGTACTTC.

This clonotype was observed at least ten times. The rearrangement links TRBV6-1 to TRBJ2-7; weak D call: TRBD2 (5 bases). CDR3 length: 14 amino acids. Germline CDR1 reads MNHNS; CDR2 reads SASEGT. V lost 7 bases to trimming and J lost 6 bases, with 19 bases between them. CDR3 DNA: TGTGCCAGCATAGGTTCTAGCCTACGGAGCGAGCAGTACTTC. Residues: CASIGSSLRSEQYF.

The sample holds many counts of this clonotype. The genes are TRBV10-3 and TRBJ1-1; TRBD1 matches at 10 bases. From germline, CDR1 is ENHRY and CDR2 SYGVKD. V shed 1 base, J shed 4 bases, and the junction held 3 bases outside the gene matches. The CDR3 spans 15 residues. Written as DNA, the CDR3 is TGTGCCATCAGTGAGTACGGACAGGGGGTCACTGAAGCTTTCTTT. Protein sequence: CAISEYGQGVTEAFF.

This clonotype appeared many times. The V and J genes are TRBV29-1 and TRBJ2-7; 8 bases are a match to TRBD1. Germline CDR1 is SQVTM and CDR2 is ANQGSEA. After removal of 1 base from V and 0 bases from J, the junction contained 8 bases not matched to a gene. The CDR3 loop spans 16 amino acids. The CDR3 region has the DNA TGCAGCGTTGAAGGGTCCCCCGGGACAGGCTCCTACGAGCAGTACTTC. It is translated as CSVEGSPGTGSYEQYF.

This clonotype was counted only a few times. This chain connects TRBV28 to TRBJ2-7; D is unclear. Trimming took 5 bases from V and 0 from J, leaving 14 bases between them. Germline values: CDR1 MDHEN, CDR2 SYDVKM. CDR3 length: 15 amino acids. The CDR3 nucleotides are TGTGCCAGCAGTCTCGGCACTGAAAGCTCCTACGAGCAGTACTTC. As protein: CASSLGTESSYEQYF.

This clonotype has at least ten counts. J is TRBJ1-1 and V is TRBV28; D uncertain. Looked up from germline, CDR1 is MDHEN and CDR2 is SYDVKM. The CDR3 has 13 residues. V was clipped by 3 bases and J by 4 bases, with 9 bases between them. The CDR3 region is CASSFYRATEAFF. The CDR3 DNA is TGTGCCAGCAGTTTTTACCGTGCCACTGAAGCTTTCTTT.

This clonotype was counted ten times or more. Being one base from a much bigger clone, this may be a read error. This chain connects TRBV20-1 to TRBJ1-5, with no clear D. The CDR3 is 12 amino acids. V was cut by 2 bases and J by 0 bases, with 2 bases left in between. CDR1 DFQATT and CDR2 SNEGSKA come from the germline V gene (reference sequence). As DNA, the CDR3 is TGCAGTGCTAGACATAGCAATCAGCCCCAGCATTTT. Amino acids: CSARHSNQPQHF.